One and the same sample provided the 19 T cell receptor beta chains below, sequenced in a study of T cells expressing NK-cell markers. TCRdb reworked the 5' RACE reads into one entry per CDR3 protein, no DNA. The sample yields 200,000 to 300,000 distinct CDR3 sequences, of which the top ten take up 4% to 5%. Sequencing used blood T cells: a sorted CD56 or NKG2C T cell subset, CD4+ or CD8+ T cells, or bulk PBMC T cells (not recorded which). Receptor source: a woman between 18 and 70 years old in good health.

The V and J genes are TRBV11-3 and TRBJ2-1; TCRdb's assignment of TRBD1 cannot be checked, as there is no DNA. The CDR3 is 14 amino acids. From germline, CDR1 is SGHNT and CDR2 YENEEA. CDR3 residues: CASSLDRVGNEQFF. Full variable domain (remainder filled in from reference TRBV11-3 and TRBJ2-1): EAGVVQSPRYKIIEKKQPVAFWCNPISGHNTLYWYLQNLGQGPELLIRYENEEAVDDSQLPKDRFSAERLKGVDSTLKIQPAELGDSAVYLCASSLDRVGNEQFFGPGTRLTVL.

The rearrangement joins TRBV9 to TRBJ1-1; TCRdb designates TRBD1, a call that cannot be tested without DNA. The CDR3 has 14 residues. From germline, CDR1 is SGDLS and CDR2 YYNGEE. The CDR3 protein is CASSVAGDPTEAFF.

J is TRBJ1-4 and V is TRBV20-1; there is no DNA to check the TCRdb D call of TRBD1. Germline values: CDR1 DFQATT, CDR2 SNEGSKA (reference sequence). CDR3 size: 13 residues. The CDR3 sequence is CSAREGVYEKLFF.

The V gene is TRBV9, the J gene TRBJ2-3. The CDR3 length is 14 residues. The V gene's germline CDR1 is SGDLS and CDR2 YYNGEE. The CDR3 sequence: CASSVGRVHDTQYF.

V usage is TRBV15 and J usage is TRBJ2-2; the TRBD2 assignment by TCRdb is unverifiable without DNA. The CDR3 runs to 20 residues. The germline gives CDR1 LNHNV, CDR2 YYDKDF (reference sequence). The CDR3 sequence: CATSRVTSGSSIRFAGELFF.

The chain has TRBV5-1 and TRBJ2-3. Germline assignment: CDR1 SGHRS and CDR2 YFSETQ. The CDR3 has 14 residues. The CDR3 region is CASSFGLVTDTQYF.

The CDR3 sequence: CSAKRQGRTGELFF. The chain joins TRBV20-1 to TRBJ2-2; TCRdb gives TRBD1 as the D gene, but with no DNA this cannot be confirmed. CDR1 and CDR2 (germline): DFQATT, SNEGSKA (reference sequence). The CDR3 length is 14 residues.

The J gene is TRBJ1-1, the V gene TRBV20-1; absent DNA, TCRdb's TRBD1 call cannot be checked. The CDR3 runs to 14 residues. The V gene's germline CDR1 is DFQATT and CDR2 SNEGSKA (reference sequence). The CDR3 sequence: CSFLGGSVNTEAFF.

The rearrangement links TRBV12-3 or TRBV12-4 to TRBJ2-1; the TCRdb call, TRBD1, lacks DNA for checking. There are 13 residues in the CDR3. CDR3 sequence reads: CASTQDRYNDQFF.

The chain is built from TRBV29-1 and TRBJ2-3; TCRdb's assignment of TRBD2 cannot be checked, as there is no DNA. Germline V gives CDR1 SQVTM, CDR2 ANQGSEA. The CDR3 has 14 residues. The CDR3 loop is CSARPGTAPDTQYF.

The chain recombines TRBV7-2 with TRBJ2-1; the D gene TCRdb calls, TRBD2, cannot be checked with no DNA. The germline V gene has CDR1 SGHTA and CDR2 FQGNSA. This CDR3 is built from 16 residues. CDR3 in amino acids: CASSNPPRGTYNEQFF.

The CDR3 sequence is CASSLTPPGVAGAETQYF. The chain recombines TRBV12-3 or TRBV12-4 with TRBJ2-5; TCRdb's D gene call, TRBD2, goes unchecked for lack of DNA. CDR3 length equals 18 residues.

V is TRBV12-3 or TRBV12-4 and J is TRBJ2-1; TCRdb outputs TRBD1, but without DNA this stays unchecked. The CDR3 length is 15 residues. CDR3 residues: CASSSQGQGSDEQFF.

The chain has TRBV12-3 or TRBV12-4 and TRBJ2-1; there is no DNA to check the TCRdb D call of TRBD2. CDR3 length equals 14 residues. The CDR3 reads CATRDSGSSNEQFF.

This sequence joins TRBV24-1 and TRBJ2-3. The CDR3 is 17 amino acids. The germline V gene encodes CDR1 KGHDR and CDR2 SFDVKD. CDR3 region: CATSDRPTSGSTDTQYF.

The V call is TRBV20-1, the J call TRBJ1-4. The CDR3 has 16 residues. CDR1 and CDR2 from the germline V gene are DFQATT and SNEGSKA (reference sequence). The CDR3 loop reads CSARVTGRLTNEKLFF.

The CDR3 spells CASSPGTGFHQPQHF. The chain carries TRBV5-1 and TRBJ1-5; TCRdb indicates TRBD1, and absent DNA this call remains unverified. Germline values: CDR1 SGHRS, CDR2 YFSETQ. CDR3 length: 15 amino acids.

This chain joins TRBV29-1 and TRBJ2-6; as DNA is missing, the TRBD1 call by TCRdb cannot be tested. Germline-derived CDR1 and CDR2 are SQVTM and ANQGSEA. CDR3 size: 16 residues. CDR3 sequence reads: CSVEGTGLPGANVLTF.

V and J are TRBV11-3 and TRBJ2-3. The V gene's germline CDR1 is SGHNT and CDR2 YENEEA. The CDR3 loop spans 16 amino acids. This CDR3 is CASSPQTGPSTDTQYF.